This T cell receptor beta chain stems from a study of blood T cell repertoires in COVID-19. Study details: The study drew acute and convalescent COVID-19 samples from the United States, Italy and Spain. In each case, the material was cDNA or gDNA derived from T cells, B-cell-depleted T cells, or PBMCs.

Clones were read by immunoSEQ multiplex PCR, and TCRdb kept only the in-frame ones, dropping some. The sample holds approximately 260,000 clones, roughly 89% seen once. This CDR3 is built from 19 residues. Germline values: CDR1 MGHRA, CDR2 YSYEKL. The trim removed 0 bases at V and 0 bases at J, leaving 10 bases unmatched. This receptor was identified in a man aged 50-60 years with acute or convalescent COVID-19. V is TRBV4-1 and J is TRBJ1-1, with 10 bases lining up with TRBD1. Sequencing was performed on peripheral blood. The CDR3, as DNA: TGCGCCAGCAGCCAAGAGATTGGGGACAGGGGTCCCATGAACACTGAAGCTTTCTTT. As protein: CASSQEIGDRGPMNTEAFF.